Included here is one T cell receptor (beta chain) sequence, with context. This entry belongs to a study of cytomegalovirus exposure and HLA in healthy donors. Some clones are missing from TCRdb's copy, which holds only in-frame ones; the method was immunoSEQ multiplex PCR. The sample holds roughly 60,000 clones, 92% seen once. This CDR3 has 15 amino acids. The V segment lost 5 bases and the J segment 0 bases; nucleotides outside the gene matches: 2. In germline, CDR1 is SEHNR, CDR2 FQNEAQ (reference sequence). The clonotype originates from a woman aged 18-29 years in good health and CMV-seronegative. The specimen sequenced was PBMCs. The chain combines TRBV7-9 with TRBJ2-1; 9 nucleotides agree with TRBD2. CDR3 sequence (DNA): TGTGCCAGCAGCCATAGCGGGAGCTCCTACAATGAGCAGTTCTTC. This sequence encodes CASSHSGSSYNEQFF.